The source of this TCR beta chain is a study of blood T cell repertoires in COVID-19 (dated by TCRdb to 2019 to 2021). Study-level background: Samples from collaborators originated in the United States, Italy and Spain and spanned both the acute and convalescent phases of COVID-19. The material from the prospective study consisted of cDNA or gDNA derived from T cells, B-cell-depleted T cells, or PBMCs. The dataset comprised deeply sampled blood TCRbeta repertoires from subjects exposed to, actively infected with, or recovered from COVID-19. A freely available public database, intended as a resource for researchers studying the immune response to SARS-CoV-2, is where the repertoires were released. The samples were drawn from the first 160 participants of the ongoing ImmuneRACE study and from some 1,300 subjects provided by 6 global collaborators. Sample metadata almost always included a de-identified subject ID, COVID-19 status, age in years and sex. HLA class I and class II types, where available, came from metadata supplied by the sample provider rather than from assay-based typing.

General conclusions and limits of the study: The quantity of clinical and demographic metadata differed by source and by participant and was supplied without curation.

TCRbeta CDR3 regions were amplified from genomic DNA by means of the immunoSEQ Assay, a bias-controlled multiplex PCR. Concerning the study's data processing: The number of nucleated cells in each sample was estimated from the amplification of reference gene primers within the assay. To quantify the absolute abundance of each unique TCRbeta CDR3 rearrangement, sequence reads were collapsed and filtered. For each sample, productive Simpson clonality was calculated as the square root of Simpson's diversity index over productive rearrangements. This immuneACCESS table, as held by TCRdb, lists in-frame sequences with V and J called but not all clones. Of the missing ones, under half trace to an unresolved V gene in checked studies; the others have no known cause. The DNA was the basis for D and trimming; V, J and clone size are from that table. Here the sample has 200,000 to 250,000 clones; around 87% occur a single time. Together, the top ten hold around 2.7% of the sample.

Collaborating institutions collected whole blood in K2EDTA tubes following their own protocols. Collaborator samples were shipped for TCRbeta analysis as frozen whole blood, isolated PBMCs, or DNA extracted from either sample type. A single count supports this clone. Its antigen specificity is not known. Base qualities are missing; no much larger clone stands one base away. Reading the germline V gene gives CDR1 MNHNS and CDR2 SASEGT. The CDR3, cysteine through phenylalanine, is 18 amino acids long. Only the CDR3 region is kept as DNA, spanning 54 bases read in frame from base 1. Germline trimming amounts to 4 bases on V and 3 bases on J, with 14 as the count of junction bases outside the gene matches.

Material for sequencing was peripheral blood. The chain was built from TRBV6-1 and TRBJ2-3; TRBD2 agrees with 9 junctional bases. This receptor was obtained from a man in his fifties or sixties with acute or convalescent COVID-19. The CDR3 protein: CASSGRGGGARSTDTQYF. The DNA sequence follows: TGTGCCAGCAGTGGGCGCGGCGGGGGGGCCCGGTCGACAGATACGCAGTATTTT.